These 23 T cell receptor beta chains were sequenced from one sample in a study of technical replicates of blood from a handful of donors. Measured with immunoSEQ multiplex PCR; TCRdb has only the in-frame clones, and not every one. The sample records more than 80,000 clones, about 94% being singletons. Sequencing input: T cells isolated from PBMCs. The receptors originated from a human donor in good health.

The chain uses TRBV5-1 and TRBJ1-5; TRBD1 aligns across 10 bases. The trim removed 4 bases at V and 4 bases at J, leaving 5 bases unmatched. The V gene's germline CDR1 is SGHRS and CDR2 YFSETQ. The CDR3 length is 15 residues. The CDR3, as DNA: TGCGCCAGCAGCCTGGGACAGGGGTCGAATCAGCCCCAGCATTTT. Protein product: CASSLGQGSNQPQHF.

Regarding this clone: A junction boundary mismatches the germline segment, possibly from a read error. At the DNA level, this CDR3 is encoded by other sequences in the same sample as well. V usage is TRBV7-7 and J usage is TRBJ2-5; 7 nucleotides align to TRBD2. This CDR3 has 14 residues. Germline CDR1 is SSHAT and CDR2 is FNYEAQ (reference sequence). Here the CDR3 reads CASSSRLAPETQYF. The DNA of the CDR3 is TGTGCTAGCAGCTCTCGACTAGCCCCAGAGACCCAGTACTTC.

V gene TRBV27 combines with J gene TRBJ1-5; a possible D gene is TRBD1 (5 bases). Per the germline V gene, CDR1 is MNHEY and CDR2 is SMNVEV (reference sequence). V was trimmed by 4 bases and J by 2 bases, leaving 18 bases between them. This CDR3 spans 17 amino acids. The CDR3 reads CASSSRGGIDGNQPQHF. For the CDR3, the DNA is TGTGCCAGCAGTTCCCGGGGGGGAATAGACGGCAATCAGCCCCAGCATTTT.

The chain uses TRBV6-1 and TRBJ2-1, with 9 bases identical to TRBD1. Germline trimming cut 4 bases from V and 5 bases from J; bases unmatched to any gene: 6. The CDR3 contains 15 residues. CDR1 and CDR2 (germline): MNHNS, SASEGT. The CDR3: CASSVTGTGNNEQFF. The CDR3 coding sequence is TGTGCCAGCAGTGTAACCGGGACAGGGAACAATGAGCAGTTCTTC.

The chain couples TRBV18 to TRBJ2-4; 13 bases agree with TRBD2. From germline, CDR1 is KGHSH and CDR2 LQKENI. The V segment lost 2 bases and the J segment 12 bases; nucleotides outside the gene matches: 4. The CDR3 totals 14 residues. The CDR3 reads CASSPDRTSGGQYF. CDR3 nucleotides: TGTGCCAGCTCACCAGATAGGACTAGCGGGGGTCAGTACTTC.

CDR3 bases: TGCAGCGTTGATAGGGGACAGAGAAACAATGAGCAGTTCTTC. It yields the protein CSVDRGQRNNEQFF. V usage is TRBV29-1 and J usage is TRBJ2-1, with 7 positions matching TRBD1. Losses at the gene ends were 3 bases for V and 5 bases for J; bases not matched to a gene: 7. The CDR3 has 14 amino acids. The germline V gene has CDR1 SQVTM and CDR2 ANQGSEA.

The V gene is TRBV6-5, the J gene TRBJ2-1; 14 nucleotides agree with TRBD2. Germline CDR1 reads MNHEY; CDR2 reads SVGAGI. The CDR3 loop spans 15 amino acids. V was clipped by 4 bases and J by 8 bases; unmatched bases: 4. The CDR3 loop is CASSWTSGRRDEQFF. The CDR3 DNA reads TGTGCCAGCAGTTGGACTAGCGGGAGGAGGGATGAGCAGTTCTTC.

This clone was picked up one time. The chain joins TRBV5-1 to TRBJ2-5, with 7 bases aligning to TRBD1. CDR1 and CDR2 (germline): SGHRS, YFSETQ. V lost 2 bases and J lost 7; bases outside the gene matches: 5. This CDR3 comprises 13 residues. CDR3 sequence: CASSLDRAGTQYF. CDR3 bases: TGCGCCAGCAGCTTAGACAGGGCTGGGACCCAGTACTTC.

CDR3 coding DNA: TGTGCCAGCAGCTTATGGTATACGTGGACAGGGGGAAGATATGAGCAGTTCTTC. The encoded protein is CASSLWYTWTGGRYEQFF. The chain is built from TRBV7-9 and TRBJ2-1; 10 bases match TRBD1. The ends lost 2 bases at V and 8 bases at J; junction bases unmatched: 15. The CDR3 length is 18 residues. The germline V gene encodes CDR1 SEHNR and CDR2 FQNEAQ (reference sequence).

This clone appeared a single time. The gene calls are TRBV4-1 and TRBJ2-7, with D maybe TRBD1 (6 bases). The CDR3 loop spans 18 amino acids. Germline CDR1 and CDR2: MGHRA and YSYEKL. Trimming removed 0 bases from V and 3 bases from J, with 21 bases in between. The CDR3 sequence: CASSQDFHGAGTHYEQYF. CDR3 DNA sequence: TGCGCCAGCAGCCAAGATTTCCACGGAGCCGGGACACACTACGAGCAGTACTTC.

V is TRBV7-2 and J is TRBJ2-7; 8 bases agree with TRBD2. This CDR3 is 16 amino acids long. The junction had 11 bases not matched to a gene; V was cut back by 3 bases and J by 4 bases. Germline lookup yields CDR1 SGHTA and CDR2 FQGNSA. The CDR3 loop reads CASSFPGLASSYEQYF. Here the CDR3 DNA reads TGTGCCAGCAGCTTCCCAGGACTAGCCTCTTCATACGAGCAGTACTTC.

The V gene is TRBV7-9, the J gene TRBJ2-1, with a tentative D call TRBD2 (5 bases). V lost 0 bases, J lost 8 bases, and 8 bases lay in between. Per the germline V gene, CDR1 is SEHNR and CDR2 is FQNEAQ (reference sequence). The CDR3 extends over 13 amino acids. DNA of the CDR3: TGTGCCAGCAGCTTAGCGATCGGGGATGAGCAGTTCTTC. Translating gives CASSLAIGDEQFF.

The chain couples TRBV19 to TRBJ2-7, with 10 bases fitting TRBD1. This CDR3 has 13 residues. J was trimmed by 13 bases and V by 3 bases; bases with no gene match: 9. Germline lookup yields CDR1 LNHDA and CDR2 SQIVND (reference sequence). CDR3 in DNA: TGTGCCAGTAGTATTAATTCCGGGACAGGGGTTTACTTC. Translating gives CASSINSGTGVYF.

The genes are TRBV9 and TRBJ2-5, with 11 bases fitting TRBD2. This CDR3 has 18 amino acids. Germline V lookup: CDR1 SGDLS, CDR2 YYNGEE. The V segment lost 0 bases and the J segment 2 bases; nucleotides outside the gene matches: 9. The DNA of the CDR3 is TGTGCCAGCAGCGTAGGTAGTAGCGGGGGGGCCGGTCAAGAGACCCAGTACTTC. The encoded protein is CASSVGSSGGAGQETQYF. Variable domain in full (rest from reference TRBV9 and TRBJ2-5): DSGVTQTPKHLITATGQRVTLRCSPRSGDLSVYWYQQSLDQGLQFLIQYYNGEERAKGNILERFSAQQFPDLHSELNLSSLELGDSALYFCASSVGSSGGAGQETQYFGPGTRLLVL.

The V call is TRBV9, the J call TRBJ1-1; D is possibly TRBD1 (5 bases). Germline assignment: CDR1 SGDLS and CDR2 YYNGEE. The V end lost 3 bases, the J end lost 5 bases, and 17 bases lay between the germline ends. The CDR3 runs to 15 residues. CDR3 bases: TGTGCCAGCAGCGGGTCGCTCCAGGGAAGGACTGAAGCTTTCTTT. Its translation is CASSGSLQGRTEAFF.

The V call is TRBV5-5, the J call TRBJ2-7, with 12 bases matching TRBD2. This CDR3 comprises 14 residues. In germline, CDR1 is SGHKS, CDR2 YYEKEE (reference sequence). J lost 3 bases, V lost 6 bases, and 4 bases had no gene match. The CDR3 region is CASIGTSGLYEQYF. Written as DNA, the CDR3 is TGTGCCAGCATCGGGACTAGCGGGCTCTACGAGCAGTACTTC.

V gene TRBV27 combines with J gene TRBJ2-5; possibly TRBD2 for D (5 bases). V was cut by 5 bases and J by 4 bases, with 17 bases left in between. CDR1 is MNHEY, CDR2 SMNVEV, per germline (reference sequence). This CDR3 is 15 amino acids long. CDR3 in amino acids: CASSTETRVVETQYF. CDR3 DNA sequence: TGTGCCAGCAGTACCGAAACGAGGGTCGTAGAGACCCAGTACTTC.

V is TRBV5-4 and J is TRBJ2-5, with 7 bases matching TRBD2. Germline values: CDR1 SGHNT, CDR2 YYREEE (reference sequence). The CDR3 sequence is 14 residues long. The V and J ends lost 2 bases and 1 base, in that order; junction bases with no gene match: 2. CDR3 region: CASSFPSGQETQYF. CDR3 nucleotide sequence: TGTGCCAGCAGCTTCCCTAGCGGCCAAGAGACCCAGTACTTC. Complete variable domain (other parts from reference TRBV5-4 and TRBJ2-5): ETGVTQSPTHLIKTRGQQVTLRCSSQSGHNTVSWYQQALGQGPQFIFQYYREEENGRGNFPPRFSGLQFPNYSSELNVNALELDDSALYLCASSFPSGQETQYFGPGTRLLVL.

This clone appeared once. The rearrangement joins TRBV28 to TRBJ2-2, with 7 nucleotides matching TRBD2. This CDR3 is built from 13 residues. Germline lookup yields CDR1 MDHEN and CDR2 SYDVKM. V dropped 6 bases and J dropped 9; count of bases not matched to a gene: 7. Here the CDR3 reads CASSKGRGRELFF. The CDR3 nucleotides are TGTGCCAGCAGCAAAGGGAGGGGACGGGAGCTGTTTTTT.

The V gene is TRBV11-3, the J gene TRBJ2-5, with 10 nucleotides matching TRBD2. With 5 bases clipped from V and 6 bases from J, the junction kept 15 bases outside the gene matches. Germline CDR1 is SGHNT and CDR2 is YENEEA. The CDR3 loop spans 17 amino acids. The CDR3 sequence is CASSTPGLAALGKTQYF. In nucleotides, the CDR3 is TGTGCCAGCAGCACACCAGGACTAGCGGCCCTGGGGAAGACCCAGTACTTC.

The chain has TRBV4-1 and TRBJ1-2; unclear D gene. V was cut by 2 bases and J by 2 bases, with 12 bases left in between. The CDR3 length is 15 residues. The V gene's germline CDR1 is MGHRA and CDR2 YSYEKL. CDR3 bases: TGCGCCAGCAGCCAATCCGGGTATGAGAACTATGGCTACACCTTC. Amino acid sequence: CASSQSGYENYGYTF.

The V call is TRBV9, the J call TRBJ1-4, with no clear D. The V end lost 4 bases, the J end lost 4 bases, and 11 bases lay between the germline ends. The CDR3 length is 14 residues. From germline, CDR1 is SGDLS and CDR2 YYNGEE. The CDR3 nucleotides are TGTGCCAGCAGCCCGTCGGAGCTTAATGAAAAACTGTTTTTT. It translates to CASSPSELNEKLFF. Looking up the rest from reference TRBV9 and TRBJ1-4 gives the full variable domain: DSGVTQTPKHLITATGQRVTLRCSPRSGDLSVYWYQQSLDQGLQFLIQYYNGEERAKGNILERFSAQQFPDLHSELNLSSLELGDSALYFCASSPSELNEKLFFGSGTQLSVL.

The sample holds one count of this clone. This chain uses TRBV5-6 with TRBJ1-2; possibly TRBD1 for D (5 bases). There are 16 residues in the CDR3. Germline V gene sequence: CDR1 SGHDT, CDR2 YYEEEE. The V end lost 0 bases, the J end lost 2 bases, and 14 bases lay between the germline ends. CDR3 DNA: TGTGCCAGCAGCTTGGCCCCAGGGCATGGGAACTATGGCTACACCTTC. This sequence encodes CASSLAPGHGNYGYTF. Full variable domain (missing parts from reference TRBV5-6 and TRBJ1-2): DAGVTQSPTHLIKTRGQQVTLRCSPKSGHDTVSWYQQALGQGPQFIFQYYEEEERQRGNFPDRFSGHQFPNYSSELNVNALLLGDSALYLCASSLAPGHGNYGYTFGSGTRLTVV.